This T cell receptor beta chain was captured by sequencing in a study of cytomegalovirus exposure and HLA in healthy donors. This CDR3 region has 16 residues. The V gene lost 0 bases and the J gene lost 0 bases, with 12 bases spanning the gap. Germline CDR1 MNHEY, CDR2 SMNVEV (reference sequence). This clone was counted once. Its target is not known. Findings of the study overall: It was confirmed in vitro that three of the CMV-associated chains were specific for CMV antigens.

Amplification used 60 Vbeta primers and 13 Jbeta primers. TCRdb keeps only in-frame clones here, not all; method: immunoSEQ multiplex PCR. The table records over 110,000 clones, over 75% of them present only once. The receptor was isolated from a male donor in good health and CMV-seronegative. This chain uses TRBV27 with TRBJ2-7, with a possible D match to TRBD2 (6 bases). The sequenced material came from PBMCs. The CDR3 is CASSLSTGEFSYEQYF. The CDR3 DNA is TGTGCCAGCAGTTTATCGACGGGGGAGTTCTCCTACGAGCAGTACTTC.